Listed below are T cell receptor beta chains from one sample, sequenced in a study of T-cell memory formation after mild COVID-19. TCRdb reanalysed the 5' RACE reads using MiXCR and keeps one entry per CDR3 protein. The data show some 260,000 distinct CDR3 sequences, about 15% seen once. The material sequenced was PBMCs or a T cell subset sorted from them (not recorded which). These receptor sequences come from a man between 18 and 35 years old who had mild COVID-19 (a few samples of this study predate the infection). Cell type and time point are not known. Each CDR3 is given with its conserved first and last residue. D genes are given only for firm matches. Size is stated for part of the rows, as once, few or many counts, or as a class when the clone is expanded.

J,D,size,V,DNA,CDR3
TRBJ2-1,NA,many,TRBV5-1,TGCGCCAGCAGCTTGGAAGGGATTCCCTACAATGAGCAGTTCTTC,CASSLEGIPYNEQFF
TRBJ1-1,TRBD1,NA,TRBV11-3,TGTGCCAGCAGCAGGACGACAGGGAAAGTTTTCTTT,CASSRTTGKVFF
TRBJ1-5,NA,NA,TRBV7-2,TGTGCCAGCAGCTCCATGAATCAGCCCCAGCATTTT,CASSSMNQPQHF
TRBJ2-3,TRBD2,NA,TRBV4-2,TGTGCCAGCAGCCATTCGGGAAGCGGGGGGACCACAGATACGCAGTATTTT,CASSHSGSGGTTDTQYF
TRBJ2-7,NA,NA,TRBV4-3,TGCGCCAGCAGCCAGGGAGGCGGGATGACCTACGAGCAGTACTTC,CASSQGGGMTYEQYF
TRBJ1-4,NA,few,TRBV5-1,TGCGCCAGCCGACAACCGAGTGATGAAAAACTGTTTTTT,CASRQPSDEKLFF
TRBJ1-2,NA,few,TRBV5-1,TGCGCCAGCAGGCAGAACTATGGCTACACCTTC,CASRQNYGYTF
TRBJ2-1,NA,few,TRBV7-2,TGTGCCAGCAGCTTAGCGCGAGTGAACAATGAGCAGTTCTTC,CASSLARVNNEQFF
TRBJ2-2,NA,NA,TRBV6-2/TRBV6-3,TGTGCCAGCAGTTATTGGGGACGGATGAACACCGGGGAGCTGTTTTTT,CASSYWGRMNTGELFF
TRBJ2-1,NA,NA,TRBV7-2,TGTGCCAGCAGCCCAAAGCGGGAGCAGTTCTTC,CASSPKREQFF
TRBJ1-2,NA,few,TRBV5-4,TGTGCCAGCAGCTTGGGGTTCGCTAACTATGGCTACACCTTC,CASSLGFANYGYTF
TRBJ1-2,NA,NA,TRBV5-1,TGCGCCAGCAGCGACCAGACCCGGACTGGCTACACCTTC,CASSDQTRTGYTF
TRBJ2-6,NA,many,TRBV5-1,TGCGCCAGCAGCTCATTCTCTGGGGCCAACGTCCTGACTTTC,CASSSFSGANVLTF
TRBJ1-6,TRBD1,NA,TRBV7-2,TGTGCCAGCAGCGGAACAGGGGGTACTAATTCACCCCTCCACTTT,CASSGTGGTNSPLHF
TRBJ2-3,NA,many,TRBV7-2,TGTGCCAGCAGCTCATCTAGGGCAGATACGCAGTATTTT,CASSSSRADTQYF
TRBJ1-6,NA,NA,TRBV20-1,TGCAGTGCTAGCACAGGTCGCCCGTCACCCCTCCACTTT,CSASTGRPSPLHF
TRBJ1-1,NA,NA,TRBV6-6,TGTGCCAGCAGTTACCCCGCTGAACCGAACACTGAAGCTTTCTTT,CASSYPAEPNTEAFF
TRBJ2-3,TRBD2,NA,TRBV7-6,TGTGCCAGCAGCTTAGATACTAGCGGGGCTGCAGATACGCAGTATTTT,CASSLDTSGAADTQYF
TRBJ1-2,NA,few,TRBV24-1,TGTGCCACCAGGGACAGTTCGGGTGGCTACACCTTC,CATRDSSGGYTF
TRBJ2-5,NA,few,TRBV4-3,TGCGCCAGCAGCCAAGATAGGAACTTCCACGGCACCCAGTACTTC,CASSQDRNFHGTQYF
TRBJ1-5,NA,once,TRBV7-8,TGTGCCAGCAGCCCGCCGGGCAGGGCAAATCAGCCCCAGCATTTT,CASSPPGRANQPQHF
TRBJ2-3,NA,NA,TRBV7-2,TGTGCCAGCAGCTATCAGGAAGGGCGCACAGATACGCAGTATTTT,CASSYQEGRTDTQYF
TRBJ1-2,TRBD1,few,TRBV20-1,TGCAGTGCTAGAGAAATCCGGACAGGGGGCTGGAACACCTTC,CSAREIRTGGWNTF
TRBJ2-3,NA,few,TRBV5-1,TGCGCCAGCAGCCGAAGTGCTCCGGGCACAGATACGCAGTATTTT,CASSRSAPGTDTQYF
TRBJ2-5,NA,many,TRBV12-3/TRBV12-4,TGTGCCAGCAGGTCGACTGGACAAGAGACCCAGTACTTC,CASRSTGQETQYF
TRBJ1-2,TRBD1,NA,TRBV20-1,TGCAGTGCTATCAGGGGGCCTAGAGAAGGCTACACCTTC,CSAIRGPREGYTF
TRBJ1-2,TRBD1,few,TRBV4-3,TGCGCCAGCAGCCAAGCGGGTCGGACAGGTCACACCTTC,CASSQAGRTGHTF
TRBJ2-3,TRBD2,NA,TRBV6-5,TGTGCCAGCAGTCAGTCGGGACTAACCGGCGATACGCAGTATTTT,CASSQSGLTGDTQYF
TRBJ2-7,TRBD1,NA,TRBV27,TGTGCCAGCAGGCGTCCCGGACAGGGCTACGAGCAGTACTTC,CASRRPGQGYEQYF
TRBJ1-2,TRBD1,once,TRBV9,TGTGCCAGCAGCGTGGGACAGGAGGTTCGTAGGGGCTACACCTTC,CASSVGQEVRRGYTF
TRBJ1-1,NA,few,TRBV20-1,TGCAGTGCTAGAGCTCCAACAGGGCGAGCTTTCTTT,CSARAPTGRAFF
TRBJ2-3,NA,few,TRBV24-1,TGTGCCACCGTAGGGGCTAATACAGATACGCAGTATTTT,CATVGANTDTQYF
TRBJ2-7,NA,few,TRBV18,TGTGCCAGCTCAGGGTCGGAGGGCTCCGAGCAGTACTTC,CASSGSEGSEQYF
TRBJ1-5,NA,few,TRBV20-1,TGCAGTGCTAGAGATCAGCCCCATCAGCCCCAGCATTTT,CSARDQPHQPQHF
TRBJ2-5,TRBD1,few,TRBV27,TGTGCCAGCAGAGGATGGGACAGGACCCAAGAGACCCAGTACTTC,CASRGWDRTQETQYF
TRBJ2-3,NA,few,TRBV20-1,TGCAGTGCTAGAGATTCCAGGAAGGGAGATACGCAGTATTTT,CSARDSRKGDTQYF
TRBJ2-5,TRBD1,few,TRBV20-1,TGCAGTGCTAGAGAAACAGGGGTGTGGGAGACCCAGTACTTC,CSARETGVWETQYF
TRBJ1-3,NA,NA,TRBV29-1,TGCAGCGTTTCTCTGACAGCCTCTGGAAACACCATATATTTT,CSVSLTASGNTIYF
TRBJ2-2,NA,NA,TRBV18,TGTGCCAGCTCACCGTCTGCGGGGCAGAACACCGGGGAGCTGTTTTTT,CASSPSAGQNTGELFF
TRBJ2-5,TRBD2,few,TRBV5-1,TGCGCCAGCAGCTTGGGGCCGGGACTAGCAGAGACCCAGTACTTC,CASSLGPGLAETQYF
TRBJ2-7,TRBD1,NA,TRBV29-1,TGCAGCGTTGAAGTTCCCGACAGGGGCTACGAGCAGTACTTC,CSVEVPDRGYEQYF
TRBJ1-3,NA,few,TRBV6-2/TRBV6-3,TGTGCCAGCAGTTACTCGTCTGGAAACACCATATATTTT,CASSYSSGNTIYF
TRBJ2-3,TRBD2,NA,TRBV5-1,TGCGCCAGCAGCCGGCGACTAGCGGGGGGCACAGATACGCAGTATTTT,CASSRRLAGGTDTQYF
TRBJ1-1,NA,many,TRBV3-1,TGTGCCAGCAGCCAAGACGGGGCGGCTGAGGCTTTCTTT,CASSQDGAAEAFF
TRBJ2-3,NA,NA,TRBV3-1,TGTGCCAGCAGCACGACTGGGACAGATACGCAGTATTTT,CASSTTGTDTQYF
TRBJ2-5,TRBD1,few,TRBV5-1,TGCGCCAGCAGCTTGGAGGGACAGGGAGTGGAGACCCAGTACTTC,CASSLEGQGVETQYF
TRBJ1-2,NA,NA,TRBV6-2/TRBV6-3,TGTGCCAGCGGTCCCGTAGACAGGCCTAAGGGCTACACCTTC,CASGPVDRPKGYTF
TRBJ2-3,NA,NA,TRBV6-1,TGTGCCAGCTGGCGGGACCCCCGTAGCACAGATACGCAGTATTTT,CASWRDPRSTDTQYF